The clone carrying this T cell receptor beta chain was picked up a small number of times. Its antigen remains unknown. Trimming removed 5 bases at V and 3 bases at J, with 11 bases between. This CDR3 is 14 amino acids long. The germline V gene has CDR1 LNHDA and CDR2 SQIVND (reference sequence). This sample is drawn from a study of blood T cells in healthy people across ages. Donors were systemically healthy Caucasian individuals from Russia aged roughly 6 to 100 years. Study-wide findings and caveats: Age showed a roughly linear inverse relationship with TCR beta diversity per million T cells. It was not known whether donors were CMV positive (a possible confounder of expanded clonotype changes).

A second PCR of 7 to 11 cycles used a sample-barcoded 5' primer and a J-beta primer mix. TCRdb itself ran the 5' RACE reads through MiXCR, one entry per CDR3 protein. The data contain 750,000 to 950,000 distinct CDR3 sequences, around 24% of them singletons. These same records also appear under a second study, on T cells of mothers and their children.

This rearrangement joins TRBV19 to TRBJ1-5; D possibly corresponds to TRBD1 (5 bases). The specimen was blood. This TCR was recovered from a boy aged 10-17 years in good health. DNA of the CDR3: TGTGCCAGTAGTGCCCGACAGCCCAATCAGCCCCAGCATTTT. Protein product: CASSARQPNQPQHF. The full variable domain, its missing parts supplied by reference TRBV19 and TRBJ1-5, is DGGITQSPKYLFRKEGQNVTLSCEQNLNHDAMYWYRQDPGQGLRLIYYSQIVNDFQKGDIAEGYSVSREKKESFPLTVTSAQKNPTAFYLCASSARQPNQPQHFGDGTRLSIL.